A selection of T cell receptor beta chains follows, all from one sample in a study of blood T cell repertoires in COVID-19. Generated by immunoSEQ multiplex PCR, the TCRdb table keeps only in-frame clones and is missing some. This table holds a few hundred thousand clones, about 87% found once. Sequencing input: peripheral blood. These receptors were obtained from a man aged 18 to 29 with COVID-19, enrolled during active disease. The CDR3 runs from the conserved cysteine through the conserved F or W. D genes are given only for firm matches. Size is stated for part of the rows, as once, few or many counts, or as a class when the clone is expanded.

clone_size j_call v_call d_call cdr3_nt cdr3_aa
NA TRBJ1-1 TRBV18 NA TGTGCCAGCTCGCCTTTCGACAGCAACACTGAAGCTTTCTTT CASSPFDSNTEAFF
NA TRBJ2-1 TRBV19 NA TGTGCCAGTAGTCTACGAACCCCGAACAATGAGCAGTTCTTC CASSLRTPNNEQFF
NA TRBJ2-3 TRBV9 NA TGTGCCAGCAGCGCCTACGATACGCAGTATTTT CASSAYDTQYF
NA TRBJ1-5 TRBV2 NA TGTGCCAGCAGTCCCCAGGGTTGGAGCAATCAGCCCCAGCATTTT CASSPQGWSNQPQHF
NA TRBJ1-2 TRBV12-1 NA TGTGCCAGCAGCTTTGCGCGGGGGGGCATAGGGGGCTACACCTTC CASSFARGGIGGYTF
NA TRBJ2-7 TRBV15 TRBD2 TGTGCCACCAGCAGAGACAGCGGGAGGCTCTCCTACGAGCAGTACTTC CATSRDSGRLSYEQYF
NA TRBJ1-1 TRBV7-2 NA TGTGCCAGCAGCACAGCGGCGGGAACTGAAGCTTTCTTT CASSTAAGTEAFF
NA TRBJ2-1 TRBV6-1 TRBD2 TGTGCCAGCAGTGACATGACTAGCGGGACCTCTCGGCAGTTCTTC CASSDMTSGTSRQFF
NA TRBJ2-5 TRBV18 NA TGTGCCAGCTCACCCAATACAGGGCAAGAGACCCAGTACTTC CASSPNTGQETQYF
NA TRBJ2-2 TRBV15 NA TGTGCCACCAGCAGGAGGGCTCGCACCGGGGAGCTGTTTTTT CATSRRARTGELFF
NA TRBJ2-3 TRBV6-1 TRBD2 TGTGCCAGCAGTGAATGGACTAGCGGGGCTAGCACAGATACGCAGTATTTT CASSEWTSGASTDTQYF
few TRBJ1-2 TRBV5-1 NA TGCGCCAGCAGCCTGGACTCTGATGGCTACACCTTC CASSLDSDGYTF
NA TRBJ2-5 TRBV10-3 TRBD1 TGTGCCATCAGTGCTTCCGTTGGGACAGGGATGCAGGTTGGGGAGACCCAGTACTTC CAISASVGTGMQVGETQYF
NA TRBJ1-5 TRBV11-2 NA TGTGCCAGCAGCATTGACCGGGGGGGAAGGCCCCAGCATTTT CASSIDRGGRPQHF
once TRBJ2-2 TRBV6-5 TRBD1 TGTGCCAGCAGCCTACAGGGGACGGGGACCGGGGAGCTGTTTTTT CASSLQGTGTGELFF
once TRBJ1-2 TRBV6-6 TRBD1 TGTGCCAGCAGTCCTAACATACGACAGGGGAGATACTATGGCTACACCTTC CASSPNIRQGRYYGYTF
NA TRBJ1-5 TRBV2 NA TGTGCCAGCAGTGAAATGACATGGCAGCCCCAGCATTTT CASSEMTWQPQHF
NA TRBJ2-2 TRBV6-5 NA TGTGCCAGCATACCCAGAGTAGCGGGGGAGCTGTTTTTT CASIPRVAGELFF
once TRBJ1-2 TRBV5-5 NA TGTGCCAGCAGCTTGGCCGCTTCTAAGGGCTACACCTTC CASSLAASKGYTF
few TRBJ2-1 TRBV19 TRBD2 TGTGCCAGCAGACTAGCGGGAGTGAATGAGCAGTTCTTC CASRLAGVNEQFF
NA TRBJ2-3 TRBV18 TRBD2 TGTGCCAGCTCACCCTCCCCCAGCGGGGGTAGAAATACGCAGTATTTT CASSPSPSGGRNTQYF
NA TRBJ2-7 TRBV18 TRBD2 TGTGCCAGCTCAGGGGAGGGGATGGGACACGAGCAGTACTTC CASSGEGMGHEQYF
NA TRBJ2-7 TRBV4-1 NA TGCGCCAGCAGCCAGCGGGACTCCTCTTTTGTCGAGCAGTACTTC CASSQRDSSFVEQYF
NA TRBJ2-1 TRBV7-6 TRBD1 TGTGCCAGCAGCTTAAGTTTCCGGGACAGGGTCCCCGATGAGCAGTTCTTC CASSLSFRDRVPDEQFF